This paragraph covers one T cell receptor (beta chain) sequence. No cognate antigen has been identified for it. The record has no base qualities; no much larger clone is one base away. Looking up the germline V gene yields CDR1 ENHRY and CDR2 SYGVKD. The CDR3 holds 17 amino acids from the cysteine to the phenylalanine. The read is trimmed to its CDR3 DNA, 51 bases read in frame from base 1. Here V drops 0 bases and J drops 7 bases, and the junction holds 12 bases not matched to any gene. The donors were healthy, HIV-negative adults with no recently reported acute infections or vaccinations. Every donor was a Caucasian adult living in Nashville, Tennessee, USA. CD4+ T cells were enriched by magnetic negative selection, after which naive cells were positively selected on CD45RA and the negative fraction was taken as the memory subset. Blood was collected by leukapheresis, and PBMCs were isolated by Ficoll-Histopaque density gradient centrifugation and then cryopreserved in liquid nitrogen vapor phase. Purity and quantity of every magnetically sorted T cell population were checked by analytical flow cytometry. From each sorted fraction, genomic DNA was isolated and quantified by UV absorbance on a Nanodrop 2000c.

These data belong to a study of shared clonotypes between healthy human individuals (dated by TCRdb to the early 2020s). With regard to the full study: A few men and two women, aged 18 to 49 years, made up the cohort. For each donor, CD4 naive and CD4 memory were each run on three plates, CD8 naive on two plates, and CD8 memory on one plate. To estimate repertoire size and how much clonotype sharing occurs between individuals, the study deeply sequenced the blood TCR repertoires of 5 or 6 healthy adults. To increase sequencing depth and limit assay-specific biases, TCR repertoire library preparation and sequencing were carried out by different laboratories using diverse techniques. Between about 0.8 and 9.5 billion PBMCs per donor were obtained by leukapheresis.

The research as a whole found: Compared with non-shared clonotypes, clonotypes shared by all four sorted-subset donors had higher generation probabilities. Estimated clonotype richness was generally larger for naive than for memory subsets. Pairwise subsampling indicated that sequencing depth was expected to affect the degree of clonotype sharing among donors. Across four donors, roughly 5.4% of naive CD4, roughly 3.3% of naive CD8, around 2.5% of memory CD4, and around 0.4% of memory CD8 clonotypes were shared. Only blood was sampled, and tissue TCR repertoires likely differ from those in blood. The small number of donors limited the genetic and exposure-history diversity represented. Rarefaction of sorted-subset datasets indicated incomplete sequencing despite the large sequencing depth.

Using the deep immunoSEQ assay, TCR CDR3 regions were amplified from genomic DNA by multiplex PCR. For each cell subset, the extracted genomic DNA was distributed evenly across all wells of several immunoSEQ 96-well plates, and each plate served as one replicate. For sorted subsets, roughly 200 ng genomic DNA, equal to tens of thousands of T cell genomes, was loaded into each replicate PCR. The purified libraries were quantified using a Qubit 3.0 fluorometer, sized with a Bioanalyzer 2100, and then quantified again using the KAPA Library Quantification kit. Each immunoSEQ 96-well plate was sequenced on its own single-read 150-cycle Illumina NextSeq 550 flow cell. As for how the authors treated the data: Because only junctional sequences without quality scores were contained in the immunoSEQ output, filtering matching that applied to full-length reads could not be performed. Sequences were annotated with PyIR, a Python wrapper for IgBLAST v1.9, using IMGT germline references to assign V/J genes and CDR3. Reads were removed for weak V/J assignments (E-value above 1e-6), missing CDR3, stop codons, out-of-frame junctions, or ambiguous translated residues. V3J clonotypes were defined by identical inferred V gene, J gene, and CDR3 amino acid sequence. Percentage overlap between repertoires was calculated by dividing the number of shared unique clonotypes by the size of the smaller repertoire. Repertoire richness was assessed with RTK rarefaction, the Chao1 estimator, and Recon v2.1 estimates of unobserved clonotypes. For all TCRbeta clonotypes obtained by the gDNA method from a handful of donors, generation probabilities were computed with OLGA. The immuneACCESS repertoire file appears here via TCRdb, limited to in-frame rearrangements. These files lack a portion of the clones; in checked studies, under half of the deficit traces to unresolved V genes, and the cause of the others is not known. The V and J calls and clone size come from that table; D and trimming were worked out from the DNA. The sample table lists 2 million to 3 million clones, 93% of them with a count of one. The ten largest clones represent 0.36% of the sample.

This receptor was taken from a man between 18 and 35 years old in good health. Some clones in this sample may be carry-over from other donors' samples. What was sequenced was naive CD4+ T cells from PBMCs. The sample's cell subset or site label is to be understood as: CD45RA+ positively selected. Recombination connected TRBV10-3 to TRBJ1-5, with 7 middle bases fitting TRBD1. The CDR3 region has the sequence CAISESIGGRGLQPQHF. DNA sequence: TGTGCCATCAGTGAGTCGATAGGCGGCAGGGGGTTACAGCCCCAGCATTTT.